What follows is one T cell receptor (beta chain) and its context. Its antigen is unknown. The data belong to a study of shared clonotypes between healthy human individuals. Study-level background: The plates for each donor numbered three CD4 naive, three CD4 memory, two CD8 naive and one CD8 memory. Regarding the study as a whole: Non-shared clonotypes had lower generation probabilities than those shared by all four donors.

TCRdb's table, derived via immunoSEQ multiplex PCR, lists solely in-frame clones and lacks some. Of 950,000 to 1,100,000 clones in the sample, roughly 80% were seen once. V was trimmed by 2 bases and J by 5 bases, leaving 13 bases between them. Per the germline V gene, CDR1 is SGHRS and CDR2 is YFSETQ. The CDR3 extends over 14 amino acids. The rearrangement links TRBV5-1 to TRBJ2-5; possible D gene TRBD2, 6 bases. The clonotype originates from a man younger than 35 in good health. Input material: memory CD4+ T cells sorted from blood. Subset reported: CD45RA-negative fraction. DNA of the CDR3: TGCGCCAGCAGCTTTGGAGGGGTTACGGAGACCCAGTACTTC. Protein: CASSFGGVTETQYF.